The sequence of this TCR beta chain was determined in a study of CD8+ T cells in alopecia areata (dated by TCRdb to the late 2010s). Regarding the study in general: Treated patients were enrolled in an open-label pilot trial of oral tofacitinib at 5 to 10 mg twice daily for moderate-to-severe alopecia areata. In both human patients and the C3H/HeJ mouse model, the study applied high-throughput TCRbeta sequencing to look at T cell clonal expansion in alopecia areata. Tofacitinib was given for 6 to 18 months, followed by 6 months of follow-up off drug to assess delayed response and recurrence. Tofacitinib-treated patients had biopsies at baseline and at 4 and 24 weeks of treatment, with a later scalp biopsy in several patients. TCRbeta CDR3 regions were amplified by immunoSEQ multiplex PCR using 35 Vbeta forward and 13 Jbeta reverse primers. RNA was extracted with the PAXgene miRNA kit for fixed scalp, the miRNeasy kit for PBMCs, and the RNeasy kit for mouse skin. Scalp clonality was compared across normal scalp (n=4), patchy alopecia areata scalp (n=8), and alopecia totalis/universalis scalp (n=8). On the human side, TCRbeta sequencing was run on scalp tissue and on sorted CD4+ and CD8+ peripheral blood T cells from healthy controls and from alopecia areata patients with either patchy or totalis/universalis disease. In treated patients, disease severity was measured using the SALT score, which gives the percentage of scalp surface area affected.

Libraries came from the immunoSEQ multiplex PCR assay. RNA was extracted from all samples and reverse transcribed into cDNA as template for TCR sequencing. First-strand cDNA was synthesized using SuperScript III with a 2:1 mix of oligo-dT and random hexamers. A synthetic immune receptor repertoire was used to measure amplification bias, and any remaining bias was corrected computationally. Per the source publication's procedure: Raw reads were preprocessed for error removal, and CDR3 was defined according to IMGT conventions as running from the conserved cysteine to phenylalanine. Clonality was computed as 1 minus the Shannon entropy, with the entropy normalized by log2 of the number of productive unique TCRs. CD4 or CD8 identity of scalp clones was inferred by cross-referencing scalp TCRbeta sequences with sorted blood CD4 and CD8 repertoires. The table comes from immuneACCESS by way of TCRdb, which keeps in-frame sequences with V and J called. Part of the clones is missing from these tables; in studies checked, under half for an unresolved V gene and the rest for unknown reasons. That table furnishes V, J and clone size, whereas the DNA furnished D and trimming. This sample gives about 180,000 clones in total; approximately 50% of them show up just once. The ten top clones hold around a tenth of the sample.

Per the publication, the treatment or condition label means: oral pan-JAK inhibitor, 5-10 mg twice daily. From alopecia areata patients, peripheral blood was collected along with lesional scalp punch biopsies. After PBMCs were isolated by density centrifugation and stained for CD3, CD4 and CD8, a FACSAria was used to sort CD4+ and CD8+ T cells. The research as a whole found: Unlike mouse skin, where gammadelta T cells dominate, normal human skin contains resident alphabeta T cells that get sequenced too, which complicates analysis of the scalp TCR repertoire. During tofacitinib treatment, many expanded lesional clones stuck around in both scalp and blood, and this persistence may partly explain why relapse happens after treatment is stopped. Compared with mice, TCR sequences shared between patients were less clear, possibly partly because of HLA diversity across the patient population. Compared with normal scalp, lesional scalp, particularly in alopecia totalis/universalis, had higher clonality and more expanded CD8+ clones, which suggests antigenic drive. Because the treated cohort was small and had only one nonresponder, larger studies are needed to examine links between baseline CD8+ expansion and response. Tofacitinib significantly decreased scalp clonality and the number of expanded CD8+ clones among the top 100 scalp clones.

About this clone: Its antigen target is currently unknown. Per-base quality was not reported, and no clone a single base away is much larger than it.

Cut back by 5 bases and 5 bases, the V and J ends lie 13 bases apart. The germline V gene provides CDR1 SNHLY and CDR2 FYNNEI. The CDR3 holds 14 amino acids from the cysteine to the phenylalanine. Left in the record is the CDR3 DNA by itself, 42 bases read in frame from the first base. The specimen comprised CD8+ T cells sorted from blood, sampled around week 54, from a patient treated with tofacitinib. The rearrangement joined TRBV2 to TRBJ2-1; there is no confident call for the D gene. The TCR comes from a human donor with alopecia areata. The nucleotides read TGTGCCAGCAGTCGCGACTTAGCAGACAATGAGCAGTTCTTC. It codes for CASSRDLADNEQFF.